A selection of T cell receptor beta chains follows, all from one sample in a study of blood T cell repertoires in COVID-19. The table came from immunoSEQ multiplex PCR; TCRdb's copy has only in-frame clones and leaves some out. The sample contains about 52,000 clones, about 88% of which appear only once. What was sequenced was peripheral blood. All receptors come from a man aged 55-75 years with active COVID-19. Both conserved end residues are part of each CDR3. Only part of the rows carry a size: once, few, many, or a class if the clone is expanded.

v_call: TRBV28; cdr3_length: 18; clone_size: few; j_call: TRBJ2-1; cdr3_aa: CASSPNILARSSYNEQFF
v_call: TRBV15; cdr3_length: 15; clone_size: .; j_call: TRBJ2-5; cdr3_aa: CATSGGGQGGETQYF
v_call: TRBV7-6; cdr3_length: 17; clone_size: .; j_call: TRBJ2-7; cdr3_aa: CATQLSKRANLSYEQYF
v_call: TRBV7-8; cdr3_length: 14; clone_size: .; j_call: TRBJ2-2; cdr3_aa: CASSLGVGAGELFF
v_call: TRBV7-9; cdr3_length: 13; clone_size: .; j_call: TRBJ1-6; cdr3_aa: CASRSRDTAPLHF
v_call: TRBV9; cdr3_length: 16; clone_size: .; j_call: TRBJ2-1; cdr3_aa: CASSVKAGGAYNEQFF
v_call: TRBV7-9; cdr3_length: 14; clone_size: .; j_call: TRBJ2-7; cdr3_aa: CASSLDVRTYEQYF
v_call: TRBV6-5; cdr3_length: 13; clone_size: .; j_call: TRBJ1-4; cdr3_aa: CASSRRKEEKLFF
v_call: TRBV7-3; cdr3_length: 14; clone_size: .; j_call: TRBJ1-1; cdr3_aa: CASSSSTGVGEAFF
v_call: TRBV5-1; cdr3_length: 14; clone_size: .; j_call: TRBJ1-5; cdr3_aa: CASSLTGLDQPQHF
v_call: TRBV12-3/TRBV12-4; cdr3_length: 12; clone_size: .; j_call: TRBJ1-4; cdr3_aa: CASSLQGDRLFF
v_call: TRBV2; cdr3_length: 13; clone_size: .; j_call: TRBJ2-5; cdr3_aa: CASTSGVFETQYF
v_call: TRBV5-1; cdr3_length: 15; clone_size: .; j_call: TRBJ2-2; cdr3_aa: CASAPRGITLGELFF
v_call: TRBV18; cdr3_length: 15; clone_size: .; j_call: TRBJ2-3; cdr3_aa: CASSGTSGTSDTQYF
v_call: TRBV5-5; cdr3_length: 15; clone_size: .; j_call: TRBJ2-1; cdr3_aa: CASSLGWSSYNEQFF
v_call: TRBV5-6; cdr3_length: 15; clone_size: .; j_call: TRBJ2-3; cdr3_aa: CASSLWWENADTQYF
v_call: TRBV9; cdr3_length: 15; clone_size: few; j_call: TRBJ2-1; cdr3_aa: CASSVVGRDYNEQFF
v_call: TRBV7-2; cdr3_length: 14; clone_size: .; j_call: TRBJ2-3; cdr3_aa: CASSLTGAADTQYF
v_call: TRBV7-2; cdr3_length: 14; clone_size: .; j_call: TRBJ2-5; cdr3_aa: CASSSPREGETQYF
v_call: TRBV20-1; cdr3_length: 17; clone_size: .; j_call: TRBJ2-2; cdr3_aa: CSASRAGGITNTGELFF
v_call: TRBV5-1; cdr3_length: 15; clone_size: .; j_call: TRBJ2-7; cdr3_aa: CASSKTGFNSYEQYF
v_call: TRBV3-1/TRBV3-2; cdr3_length: 16; clone_size: .; j_call: TRBJ2-7; cdr3_aa: CASSQRTVFPPYEQYF
v_call: TRBV11-1; cdr3_length: 14; clone_size: .; j_call: TRBJ2-5; cdr3_aa: CASSLTGVQETQYF
v_call: TRBV27; cdr3_length: 15; clone_size: .; j_call: TRBJ2-7; cdr3_aa: CASSLSTGLAYEQYF
v_call: TRBV5-4; cdr3_length: 14; clone_size: .; j_call: TRBJ1-1; cdr3_aa: CASSLNGRGAEAFF
v_call: TRBV15; cdr3_length: 15; clone_size: .; j_call: TRBJ2-3; cdr3_aa: CATKVGDRGPDTQYF
v_call: TRBV3-1/TRBV3-2; cdr3_length: 12; clone_size: .; j_call: TRBJ1-4; cdr3_aa: CASSTQGRELFF
v_call: TRBV18; cdr3_length: 14; clone_size: once; j_call: TRBJ1-5; cdr3_aa: CASSPGARNQPQHF
v_call: TRBV19; cdr3_length: 14; clone_size: once; j_call: TRBJ1-1; cdr3_aa: CASSIEETGRQAFF
v_call: TRBV7-9; cdr3_length: 12; clone_size: .; j_call: TRBJ1-1; cdr3_aa: CASSIRGTEAFF
v_call: TRBV6-5; cdr3_length: 14; clone_size: once; j_call: TRBJ1-5; cdr3_aa: CASSYSGGEQPQHF
v_call: TRBV10-3; cdr3_length: 12; clone_size: once; j_call: TRBJ2-7; cdr3_aa: CAISESLAGWDF
v_call: TRBV18; cdr3_length: 14; clone_size: .; j_call: TRBJ2-5; cdr3_aa: CASSPPSEQETQYF
v_call: TRBV2; cdr3_length: 13; clone_size: .; j_call: TRBJ2-2; cdr3_aa: CASSAGGSGELFF
v_call: TRBV11-2; cdr3_length: 18; clone_size: once; j_call: TRBJ2-7; cdr3_aa: CASSLRDLRVLSSYEQYF
v_call: TRBV18; cdr3_length: 15; clone_size: .; j_call: TRBJ1-2; cdr3_aa: CASSQGQGRGYGYTF
v_call: TRBV7-6; cdr3_length: 16; clone_size: .; j_call: TRBJ2-5; cdr3_aa: CASSSGHSRYQETQYF